Following are 8 T cell receptor beta chains from one sample sequenced in a study of human T cells and chemical hapten exposure. Noted time point: patch test 3, about 24 weeks after DPC sensitization. Treatment reported: therapeutic diphenylcyclopropenone sensitization with weekly scalp DPC. From the RACE reads, TCRdb called clonotypes with MiXCR, one entry per CDR3 protein. Among about 82,000 distinct CDR3 sequences, under 15% were seen once, and the ten largest hold roughly 6%. This sample comprised whole blood, obtained in connection with sensitization to the hapten diphenylcyclopropenone (DPC). These receptors all stem from a woman in her fifties or sixties with alopecia areata. Some clones in this sample may be carry-over from other donors' samples.

The chain is built from TRBV5-1 and TRBJ2-1; D remains ambiguous. Germline V CDR1 and CDR2: SGHRS, YFSETQ. V lost 1 base and J 9 bases, leaving 8 bases between the germline ends. The length of the CDR3 is 12 residues. CDR3 nucleotides: TGCGCCAGCAGCTTGTCTGGCAGTGAGCAGTTCTTC. Its protein is CASSLSGSEQFF. The full variable domain, its missing parts supplied by reference TRBV5-1 and TRBJ2-1, is KAGVTQTPRYLIKTRGQQVTLSCSPISGHRSVSWYQQTPGQGLQFLFEYFSETQRNKGNFPGRFSGRQFSNSRSEMNVSTLELGDSALYLCASSLSGSEQFFGPGTRLTVL.

This clonotype was found many times. The chain has TRBV5-1 and TRBJ2-7; TRBD1 matches 8 bases. CDR3 size: 14 residues. The germline CDR1 and CDR2 sequences are SGHRS and YFSETQ. With 4 bases clipped from V and 2 bases from J, the junction kept 5 bases outside the gene matches. The CDR3 DNA reads as TGCGCCAGCAGCATTGGACAGGGCCCCTACGAGCAGTACTTC. As protein: CASSIGQGPYEQYF. The full variable domain, in which reference TRBV5-1 and TRBJ2-7 provide the parts outside the CDR3, is KAGVTQTPRYLIKTRGQQVTLSCSPISGHRSVSWYQQTPGQGLQFLFEYFSETQRNKGNFPGRFSGRQFSNSRSEMNVSTLELGDSALYLCASSIGQGPYEQYFGPGTRLTVT.

The genes are TRBV9 and TRBJ2-3; possible D gene TRBD2, 5 bases. Germline CDR1 is SGDLS and CDR2 is YYNGEE. The CDR3 runs to 12 residues. The ends were cut back, 3 bases at V and 9 bases at J, with 11 bases in the middle. The CDR3 here is CASSGIGVTQYF. CDR3 DNA sequence: TGTGCCAGCAGCGGTATCGGGGTGACGCAGTATTTT.

The V and J genes are TRBV28 and TRBJ2-7, with unresolved D. CDR1 and CDR2 (germline): MDHEN, SYDVKM. V was pared by 8 bases and J by 0 bases, with 8 bases between. This CDR3 has 12 residues. The CDR3 loop reads CASRTNSYEQYF. The CDR3 nucleotides are TGTGCCAGCCGTACTAACTCCTACGAGCAGTACTTC. Full variable domain (remainder filled in from reference TRBV28 and TRBJ2-7): DVKVTQSSRYLVKRTGEKVFLECVQDMDHENMFWYRQDPGLGLRLIYFSYDVKMKEKGDIPEGYSVSREKKERFSLILESASTNQTSMYLCASRTNSYEQYFGPGTRLTVT.

V is TRBV9 and J is TRBJ2-5, with D perhaps TRBD1 (6 bases). Trimming removed 4 bases from V and 0 bases from J, with 10 bases in between. The CDR3 consists of 14 residues. Germline assignment: CDR1 SGDLS and CDR2 YYNGEE. The CDR3 DNA reads as TGTGCCAGCAGCTACCGGGACAACCAAGAGACCCAGTACTTC. It specifies CASSYRDNQETQYF.

The chain joins TRBV29-1 to TRBJ2-1; D gene unclear. V lost 6 bases and J lost 5, with 11 bases in between. The V gene's germline CDR1 is SQVTM and CDR2 ANQGSEA. The CDR3 is made up of 12 amino acids. Written as DNA, the CDR3 is TGCAGCGTAGGTAGTTCGGACAATGAGCAGTTCTTC. It specifies CSVGSSDNEQFF.

V and J are TRBV5-1 and TRBJ1-3; D ambiguous. The germline V gene has CDR1 SGHRS and CDR2 YFSETQ. V was cut by 4 bases and J by 0 bases, with 14 bases left in between. This CDR3 has 16 amino acids. In nucleotides, the CDR3 is TGCGCCAGCAGCCTCCCTGAGCTGAGCTCTGGAAACACCATATATTTT. It encodes CASSLPELSSGNTIYF.

The rearrangement joins TRBV2 to TRBJ1-1; D unresolved. This CDR3 comprises 15 residues. V lost 5 bases to trimming and J lost 3 bases, with 16 bases between them. CDR1 and CDR2 from the germline V gene are SNHLY and FYNNEI. The CDR3 nucleotides are TGTGCCAGCAGTTCCCAATTCCGGCGGGACACTGAAGCTTTCTTT. It translates to CASSSQFRRDTEAFF.